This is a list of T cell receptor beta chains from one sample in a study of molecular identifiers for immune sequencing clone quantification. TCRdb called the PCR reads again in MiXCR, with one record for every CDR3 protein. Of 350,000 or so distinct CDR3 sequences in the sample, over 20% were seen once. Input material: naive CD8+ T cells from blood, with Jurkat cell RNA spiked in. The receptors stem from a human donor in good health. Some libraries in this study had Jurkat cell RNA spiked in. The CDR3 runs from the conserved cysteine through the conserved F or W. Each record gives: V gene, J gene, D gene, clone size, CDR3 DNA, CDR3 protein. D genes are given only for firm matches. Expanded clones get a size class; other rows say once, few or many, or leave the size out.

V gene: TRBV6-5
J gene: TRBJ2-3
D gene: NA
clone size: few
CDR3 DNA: TGTGCCAGCAGTCCCAAGACGGCAGATACGCAGTATTTT
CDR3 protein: CASSPKTADTQYF

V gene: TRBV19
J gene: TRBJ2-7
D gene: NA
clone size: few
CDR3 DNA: TGTGCCAGTAGCCCCCACGGCGGCTACTCCTACGAGCAGTACTTC
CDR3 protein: CASSPHGGYSYEQYF

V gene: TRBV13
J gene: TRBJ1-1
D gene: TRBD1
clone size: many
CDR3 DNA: TGTGCCAGCAGCTCAGGGGGTTGGACGGCTGAAGCTTTCTTT
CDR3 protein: CASSSGGWTAEAFF

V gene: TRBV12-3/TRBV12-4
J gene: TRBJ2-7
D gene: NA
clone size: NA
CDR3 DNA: TGTGCCAGCAGGTTGGCCCGCGAGCAGTACTTC
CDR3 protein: CASRLAREQYF

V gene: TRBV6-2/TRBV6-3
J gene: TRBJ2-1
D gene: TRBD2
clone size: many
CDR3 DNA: TGTGCCAGCACCATTAGCGGGAAGAATGAGCAGTTCTTC
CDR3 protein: CASTISGKNEQFF

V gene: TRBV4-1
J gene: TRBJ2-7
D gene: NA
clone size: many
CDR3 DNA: TGCGCCAGCAGCCACCGAGACCCCTCCTACGAGCAGTACTTC
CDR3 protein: CASSHRDPSYEQYF

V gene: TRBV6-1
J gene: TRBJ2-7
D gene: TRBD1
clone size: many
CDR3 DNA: TGTGCCAGCAGTGCGTGGGGGACAGGGAGCGAGCAGTACTTC
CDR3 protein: CASSAWGTGSEQYF

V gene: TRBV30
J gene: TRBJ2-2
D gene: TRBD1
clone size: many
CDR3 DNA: TGTGCCTGGACCGACAGGGGGGTGACCGGGGAGCTGTTTTTT
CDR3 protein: CAWTDRGVTGELFF

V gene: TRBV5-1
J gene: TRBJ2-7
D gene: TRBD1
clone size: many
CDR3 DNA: TGCGCCAGCAGCGGGACAGGGGATATCGAGCAGTACTTC
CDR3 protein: CASSGTGDIEQYF

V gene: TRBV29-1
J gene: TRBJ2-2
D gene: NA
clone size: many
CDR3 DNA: TGCAGCGCCAAGGGGGTTCAGGCGTCCGGGGAGCTGTTTTTT
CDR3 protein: CSAKGVQASGELFF

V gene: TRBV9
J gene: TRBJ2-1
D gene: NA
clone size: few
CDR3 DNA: TGTGCCAGCAGCGTAGGAGGGGTAGGGGTACATGAGCAGTTCTTC
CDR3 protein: CASSVGGVGVHEQFF

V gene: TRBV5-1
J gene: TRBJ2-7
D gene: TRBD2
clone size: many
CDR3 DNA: TGCGCCAGCAGCTCGGACGGCTACGGGAGGAGCTCCTACGAGCAGTACTTC
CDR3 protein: CASSSDGYGRSSYEQYF

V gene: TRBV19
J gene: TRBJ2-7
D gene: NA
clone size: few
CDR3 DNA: TGTGCCAGTAGTCCTTCGCCGGCCTACGAGCAGTACTTC
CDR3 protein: CASSPSPAYEQYF

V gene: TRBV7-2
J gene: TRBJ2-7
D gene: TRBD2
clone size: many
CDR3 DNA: TGTGCCAGCAGCTTAGGGGCTAGCGGGGTTTTTGCCTACGAGCAGTACTTC
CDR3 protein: CASSLGASGVFAYEQYF

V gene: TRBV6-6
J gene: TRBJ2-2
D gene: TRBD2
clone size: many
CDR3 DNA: TGTGCCAGCAGTCTAGCGGGAGAAATCGGGGAGCTGTTTTTT
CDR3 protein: CASSLAGEIGELFF

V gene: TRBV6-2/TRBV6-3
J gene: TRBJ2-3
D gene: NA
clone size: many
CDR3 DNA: TGTGCCAGCAGTTACCCGGAGGGGGCAGAAGATACGCAGTATTTT
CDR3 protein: CASSYPEGAEDTQYF

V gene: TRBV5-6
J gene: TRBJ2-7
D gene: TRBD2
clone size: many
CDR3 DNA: TGTGCCAGCAGCTTGGCGTCTAGCGGACCCTACGAGCAGTACTTC
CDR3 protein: CASSLASSGPYEQYF

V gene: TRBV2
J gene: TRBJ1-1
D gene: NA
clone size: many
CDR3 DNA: TGTGCCAGCAGGCCGGGCCGGAACACTGAAGCTTTCTTT
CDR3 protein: CASRPGRNTEAFF

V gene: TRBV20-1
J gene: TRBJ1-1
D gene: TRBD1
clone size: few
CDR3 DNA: TGCAGTGCTAGAGATTATACAGGGGGGGACACTGAAGCTTTCTTT
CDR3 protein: CSARDYTGGDTEAFF

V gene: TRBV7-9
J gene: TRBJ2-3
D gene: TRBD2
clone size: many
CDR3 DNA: TGTGCCAGCAGCTCAGTCCTTAGCGGGAGCTCAGATACGCAGTATTTT
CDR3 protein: CASSSVLSGSSDTQYF

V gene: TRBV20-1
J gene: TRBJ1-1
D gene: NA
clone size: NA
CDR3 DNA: TGCAGTGCTATCCACTACAGGGAATTGGGCACTGAAGCTTTCTTT
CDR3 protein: CSAIHYRELGTEAFF

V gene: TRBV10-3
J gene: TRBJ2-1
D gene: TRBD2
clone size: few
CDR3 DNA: TGTGCCATCAGGGGGGGACTAGCGGGTCCGTATGATGAGCAGTTCTTC
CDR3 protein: CAIRGGLAGPYDEQFF

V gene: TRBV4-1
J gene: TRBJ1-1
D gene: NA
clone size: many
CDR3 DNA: TGCGCCAGCAGCCAAGCTTCTACCGTTCTTTCTGAAGCTTTCTTT
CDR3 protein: CASSQASTVLSEAFF

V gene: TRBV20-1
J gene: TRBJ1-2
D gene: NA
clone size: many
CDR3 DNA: TGCAGTGCTATACAGGATAACTATGGCTACACCTTC
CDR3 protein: CSAIQDNYGYTF

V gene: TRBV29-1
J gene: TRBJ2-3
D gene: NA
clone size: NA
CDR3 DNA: TGCAGCGTTGCGTTAACTCAAAGGACAGATACGCAGTATTTT
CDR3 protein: CSVALTQRTDTQYF

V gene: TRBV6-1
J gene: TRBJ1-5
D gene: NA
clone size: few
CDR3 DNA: TGTGCCAGCAGTGAATGGAGGGTTGAGAGCAATCAGCCCCAGCATTTT
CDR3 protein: CASSEWRVESNQPQHF

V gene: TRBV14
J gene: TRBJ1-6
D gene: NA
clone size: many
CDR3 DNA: TGTGCCAGCAGCCAAGATAGAAGGAATTCACCCCTCCACTTT
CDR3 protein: CASSQDRRNSPLHF

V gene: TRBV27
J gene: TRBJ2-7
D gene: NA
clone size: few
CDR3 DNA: TGTGCCAGCAGTTTATCCCCCCAGTACGAGCAGTACTTC
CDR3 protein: CASSLSPQYEQYF

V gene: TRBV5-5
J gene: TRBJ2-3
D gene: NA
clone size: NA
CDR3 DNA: TGTGCCAGCAGCTTAAGTTCAGATACGCTGTATTTT
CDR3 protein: CASSLSSDTLYF

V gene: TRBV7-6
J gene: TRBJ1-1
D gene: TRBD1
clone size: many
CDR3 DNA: TGTGCCAGCAGCGCTACAGGGGGCAGGACTGAAGCTTTCTTT
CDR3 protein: CASSATGGRTEAFF

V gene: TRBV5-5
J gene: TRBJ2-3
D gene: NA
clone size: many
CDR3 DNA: TGTGCCAGCAGCTTGGACGTCACAGATACGCAGTATTTT
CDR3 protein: CASSLDVTDTQYF

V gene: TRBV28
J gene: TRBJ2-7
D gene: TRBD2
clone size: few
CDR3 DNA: TGTGCCAGCAGTTCCATCTCACTAGCGGGAGGGACCTACGAGCAGTACTTC
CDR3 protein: CASSSISLAGGTYEQYF